The TCR beta chain under discussion was sequenced for a study of early T cells in non-severe SARS-CoV-2 infection. Per the germline V gene, CDR1 is KGHSH and CDR2 is LQKENI. The CDR3 runs 17 residues. Trimming stripped 0 bases from V and 1 base from J, with 13 bases between. TCRdb independently ran MiXCR on the 5' RACE reads; one entry per CDR3 protein. The sample includes nearly 90,000 distinct CDR3 sequences, approximately 15% seen only once; the top ten take roughly 6.4%. This TCR was recovered from an adult who was a healthcare worker with PCR-confirmed SARS-CoV-2 infection or an uninfected control (not recorded which). V and J are TRBV18 and TRBJ2-1; D perhaps matches TRBD2 (6 bases). Sample: whole blood. The chain's CDR3 is CASSPPPAEGSYNEQFF. Written as DNA, the CDR3 is TGTGCCAGCTCACCACCCCCGGCGGAGGGTTCCTACAATGAGCAGTTCTTC.